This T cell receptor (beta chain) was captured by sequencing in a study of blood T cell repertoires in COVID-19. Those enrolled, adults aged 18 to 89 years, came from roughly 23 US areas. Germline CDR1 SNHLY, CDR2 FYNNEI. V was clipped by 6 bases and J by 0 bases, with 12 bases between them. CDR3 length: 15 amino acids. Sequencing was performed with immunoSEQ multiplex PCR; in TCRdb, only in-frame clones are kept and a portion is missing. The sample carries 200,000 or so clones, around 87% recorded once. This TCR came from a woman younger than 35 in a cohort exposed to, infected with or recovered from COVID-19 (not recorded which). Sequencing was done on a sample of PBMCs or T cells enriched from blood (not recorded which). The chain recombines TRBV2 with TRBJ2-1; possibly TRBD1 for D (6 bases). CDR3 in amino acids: CASRPSRGSYNEQFF. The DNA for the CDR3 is TGTGCCAGCAGGCCTTCCAGGGGCTCCTACAATGAGCAGTTCTTC.